Listed below are T cell receptor beta chains from one sample, sequenced in a study of blood T cells in healthy people across ages. MiXCR, applied by TCRdb to the 5' RACE reads, yields one record per CDR3 protein. The repertoire holds 700,000 to 850,000 distinct CDR3 sequences, with about 48% as singletons. Sequenced sample: blood. The source is a man older than 75 in good health. Both conserved end residues are part of each CDR3. D genes are given only for firm matches. Not every row has a clone size; where given, it reads once, few, many or a size class.

d_gene | abundance | j_gene | v_gene | CDR3aa | CDR3nt
TRBD2 | . | TRBJ2-2 | TRBV10-3 | CAARGGSRTGELFF | TGTGCCGCCCGGGGCGGGAGTAGGACCGGGGAGCTGTTTTTT
TRBD1 | few | TRBJ1-2 | TRBV9 | CASSAGTGMDGYTF | TGTGCCAGCAGCGCCGGGACAGGGATGGACGGCTACACCTTC
TRBD1 | . | TRBJ2-7 | TRBV2 | CASSPRQGPLHEQYF | TGTGCCAGCAGTCCCAGACAGGGCCCGCTCCACGAGCAGTACTTC
. | . | TRBJ1-2 | TRBV7-2 | CASSLRRNNYGYTF | TGTGCCAGCAGCTTGAGGAGGAACAACTATGGCTACACCTTC
. | few | TRBJ2-1 | TRBV20-1 | CSAQPGPTSEQFF | TGCAGTGCTCAACCGGGACCAACAAGCGAGCAGTTCTTC
TRBD2 | . | TRBJ2-3 | TRBV2 | CASSETSGPTDTQYF | TGTGCCAGCAGTGAGACTAGCGGGCCGACAGATACGCAGTATTTT
. | . | TRBJ1-5 | TRBV4-1 | CASSQDPGTNQPQHF | TGCGCCAGCAGCCAAGATCCGGGAACCAATCAGCCCCAGCATTTT
. | . | TRBJ2-5 | TRBV5-1 | CASSLAHGAPISQETQYF | TGCGCCAGCAGCTTGGCCCATGGAGCCCCCATCTCCCAAGAGACCCAGTACTTC
TRBD2 | . | TRBJ2-1 | TRBV24-1 | CATSDAGGIHEQFF | TGTGCCACCAGTGACGCCGGGGGGATTCATGAGCAGTTCTTC
. | . | TRBJ2-7 | TRBV5-1 | CASSLDLTVGEQYF | TGCGCCAGCAGCTTGGATCTCACAGTTGGCGAGCAGTACTTC
TRBD1 | . | TRBJ2-3 | TRBV20-1 | CSAMGQGNRYAYF | TGCAGTGCGATGGGACAGGGGAACAGATACGCGTATTTT
TRBD2 | . | TRBJ2-7 | TRBV12-3/TRBV12-4 | CASSSGLAQGYEQYF | TGTGCCAGCAGTTCGGGACTAGCCCAAGGGTACGAGCAGTACTTC
. | once | TRBJ2-7 | TRBV7-2 | CASSAGPLSSYEQYF | TGTGCCAGCAGCGCGGGACCGTTGAGCTCCTACGAGCAGTACTTC
. | few | TRBJ2-5 | TRBV6-9 | CASSDHSQETQYF | TGTGCCAGCAGTGATCACAGCCAAGAGACCCAGTACTTC
TRBD2 | few | TRBJ2-5 | TRBV29-1 | CSVETGLAGETQYF | TGCAGCGTCGAAACGGGACTAGCGGGAGAGACCCAGTACTTC
. | . | TRBJ2-1 | TRBV29-1 | CSPRLRGSNEQFF | TGCAGCCCACGACTACGCGGGTCGAATGAGCAGTTCTTC
. | . | TRBJ2-7 | TRBV6-1 | CASSVRDGGREQYF | TGTGCCAGCAGTGTACGGGACGGGGGACGCGAGCAGTACTTC
TRBD1 | . | TRBJ2-7 | TRBV20-1 | CSARPLGGVQYEQYF | TGCAGTGCCAGACCATTAGGGGGCGTACAGTACGAGCAGTACTTC
TRBD2 | few | TRBJ2-7 | TRBV27 | CASSPVVAGPTYEQYF | TGTGCCAGCAGTCCCGTTGTAGCGGGCCCGACCTACGAGCAGTACTTC
TRBD1 | . | TRBJ2-2 | TRBV12-3/TRBV12-4 | CASSLTGYTGELFF | TGTGCCAGCAGTCTGACAGGGTACACCGGGGAGCTGTTTTTT
TRBD1 | . | TRBJ1-1 | TRBV29-1 | CSVAGGRSEAFF | TGCAGCGTAGCAGGGGGGAGGTCTGAAGCTTTCTTT
. | . | TRBJ2-1 | TRBV20-1 | CSAAEPGRTSAKFF | TGCAGTGCTGCTGAACCGGGAAGAACGTCGGCAAAGTTCTTC